This T cell receptor beta chain was retrieved from a study of vaccination and CD4 T cells after COVID-19. The germline V and J ends were trimmed by 2 bases and 4 bases, with 8 bases remaining between them. There are 13 residues in the CDR3. Looked up from germline, CDR1 is SGHTA and CDR2 is FQGNSA. Regarding time point: late sampling 161 to 241 days after vaccination in a few convalescent patients. Treatment in this sample: roughly 10-day PBMC culture with coronavirus spike peptide pools or control peptides (ViraFEST assay). Peptide-pool expansion of antigen-specific T cells preceded TCR sequencing in ViraFEST. With the Oncomine TCR Beta short-read assay, DNA from cultured CD4+ T cells was sequenced. MiXCR, run by TCRdb on the PCR reads, gives a single entry per CDR3 protein. The table includes about 20,000 distinct CDR3 sequences, 35% to 45% detected once. Regarding the study as a whole: Analysis of convalescent patients found that 304 of 307 vaccine-specific clones were spike mono-reactive.

About this clonotype: Its antigen remains unknown.

Sequences were derived from CD4+ T cells from blood, cultured in vitro, sampled about 7 months after SARS-CoV-2 vaccination. The chain couples TRBV7-2 to TRBJ1-1; D unclear. The clonotype originates from a human donor who had recovered from COVID-19. DNA for the CDR3: TGTGCCAGCAGCTTACAGGCAGCCACTGAAGCTTTCTTT. This translates into CASSLQAATEAFF.